These 3 T cell receptor beta chains came from one sample sequenced in a study of shared clonotypes between healthy human individuals. Data came from immunoSEQ multiplex PCR; TCRdb stores just in-frame clones and leaves some out. This table holds 650,000 to 800,000 clones, 92% found once. Naive CD8 cells comprised CD45RO-negative, CCR7-positively selected cells, excluding terminally differentiated effector memory CD45RA+ cells. The sample consisted of naive CD8+ T cells sorted from blood. The receptors stem from a man younger than 40 in good health.

The gene calls are TRBV28 and TRBJ2-2, with TRBD2 identical over 7 bases. The CDR3 is 16 residues long. Trimming cost V 5 bases and J 1 base; bases outside gene matches: 7. Germline V lookup: CDR1 MDHEN, CDR2 SYDVKM. CDR3 region: CASSPRETGNTGELFF. Written as DNA, the CDR3 is TGTGCCAGCAGTCCGCGGGAGACCGGGAACACCGGGGAGCTGTTTTTT.

The chain has TRBV15 and TRBJ2-7; D is undetermined. CDR3 size: 13 residues. Germline V CDR1 and CDR2: LNHNV, YYDKDF (reference sequence). V was shortened by 0 bases and J by 6 bases, with 9 bases between the two germline ends. CDR3 in amino acids: CATSRDRPLEQYF. CDR3 DNA sequence: TGTGCCACCAGCAGAGATAGGCCGCTCGAGCAGTACTTC. The full variable domain, in which reference TRBV15 and TRBJ2-7 provide the parts outside the CDR3, is DAMVIQNPRYQVTQFGKPVTLSCSQTLNHNVMYWYQQKSSQAPKLLFHYYDKDFNNEADTPDNFQSRRPNTSFCFLDIRSPGLGDTAMYLCATSRDRPLEQYFGPGTRLTVT.

This rearrangement joins TRBV21-1 to TRBJ2-7; TRBD1, the table's D call, was not compared with the DNA. TRBV21-1 is described as a pseudogene. CDR3 length equals 15 residues. The CDR3: CASSGHPIWTHEQYF. Here the CDR3 DNA reads TGTGCCAGCAGCGGACACCCGATATGGACCCACGAGCAGTACTTC.